This T cell receptor beta chain came from a study of shared T cell receptors in the human thymus. There are 14 residues in the CDR3. Looked up from germline, CDR1 is SEHNR and CDR2 is FQNEAQ (reference sequence). V was clipped by 3 bases and J by 1 base, with 6 bases between them. The table came from immunoSEQ multiplex PCR; TCRdb's copy has only in-frame clones and leaves some out. Found here are 500,000 to 550,000 clones, 75% to 80% of them singletons; the top ten hold roughly 0.013%. This clone was seen a handful of times. This same sample was also part of a study on human thymus T cells. That work states: Donor material was obtained from healthy Finnish infants undergoing corrective surgery for congenital heart defects. Resections from corrective heart surgery supplied the thymus tissue. Seemingly biased V and J gene usage marked thymic and blood repertoires. Related reports documented highly overlapping thymic repertoires among unrelated individuals.

This chain links TRBV7-9 with TRBJ2-2; D possibly corresponds to TRBD1 (5 bases). The material sequenced was thymocytes. The receptor comes from a boy under three years old with a congenital heart defect. CDR3 DNA: TGTGCCAGCAGCTTCGGACAGAACACCGGGGAGCTGTTTTTT. Its translation: CASSFGQNTGELFF.